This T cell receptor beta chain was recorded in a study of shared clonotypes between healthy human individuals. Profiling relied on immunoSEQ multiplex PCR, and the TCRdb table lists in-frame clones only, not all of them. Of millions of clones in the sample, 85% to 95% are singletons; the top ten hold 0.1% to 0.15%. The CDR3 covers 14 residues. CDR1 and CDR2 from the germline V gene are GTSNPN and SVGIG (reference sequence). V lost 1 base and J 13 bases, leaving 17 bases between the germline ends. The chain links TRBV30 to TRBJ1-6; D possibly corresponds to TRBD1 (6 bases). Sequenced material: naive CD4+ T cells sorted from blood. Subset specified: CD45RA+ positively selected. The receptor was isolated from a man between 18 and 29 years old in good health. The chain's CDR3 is CAWSGVIQGNPLHF. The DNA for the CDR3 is TGTGCCTGGAGTGGGGTAATACAGGGAAACCCCCTCCACTTT.